This is a list of T cell receptor beta chains from one sample in a study of tumor and adjacent non-tumor tissue in lung cancer. A single record per CDR3 protein comes from TCRdb applying MiXCR to the multiplex PCR reads. The sample consists of 90,000 to 110,000 distinct CDR3 sequences, roughly 73% of them appearing once. Sequenced input: lung tumor tissue. These receptors all stem from a woman in her fifties or sixties with non-small cell lung cancer. Both conserved end residues are part of each CDR3. Fields, in order: J gene, D gene, clone size, V gene, CDR3 DNA, CDR3 protein. The D gene is left open where the match is weak. Clone size appears in some rows only: once, few, many, or a class for an expanded clone.

j_call: TRBJ2-4
d_call: NA
clone_size: few
v_call: TRBV7-9
cdr3_nt: TGTGCCAGCAGCTCCCTTCAGCGGTCCAAAAACATTCAGTACTTC
cdr3_aa: CASSSLQRSKNIQYF

j_call: TRBJ1-1
d_call: NA
clone_size: NA
v_call: TRBV11-2
cdr3_nt: TGTGCAAGCAGCCCGAACGTGGTGAACACTGAAACTCTCTTT
cdr3_aa: CASSPNVVNTETLF

j_call: TRBJ2-5
d_call: TRBD2
clone_size: NA
v_call: TRBV6-5
cdr3_nt: TGTGCCAGCAATTACTCAGGGCGGGCGGGAGAGACTCAGTACTTC
cdr3_aa: CASNYSGRAGETQYF

j_call: TRBJ1-4
d_call: TRBD1
clone_size: NA
v_call: TRBV20-1
cdr3_nt: TGCATTGTTGGGGGGGACAGGGACGAAAAACTGTTTTTT
cdr3_aa: CIVGGDRDEKLFF

j_call: TRBJ2-2
d_call: NA
clone_size: once
v_call: TRBV10-2
cdr3_nt: TGCGCCTGCAGGGCAGGGGCGAACACCTGGGAGCTGTTTTTT
cdr3_aa: CACRAGANTWELFF

j_call: TRBJ2-7
d_call: NA
clone_size: NA
v_call: TRBV11-1
cdr3_nt: TGTGTCAGCAGCTTAGATACGGGAACCTTTGAGCAGTACTTC
cdr3_aa: CVSSLDTGTFEQYF

j_call: TRBJ2-2
d_call: NA
clone_size: NA
v_call: TRBV20-1
cdr3_nt: TGCAGTGCTAATGAACAGACTAGGGAGCTGTTTTTT
cdr3_aa: CSANEQTRELFF

j_call: TRBJ2-3
d_call: NA
clone_size: few
v_call: TRBV24-1
cdr3_nt: TGTGCCACCAGTAGCGGTAGCACAGATACGCAGTATTTT
cdr3_aa: CATSSGSTDTQYF

j_call: TRBJ2-1
d_call: NA
clone_size: NA
v_call: TRBV11-1
cdr3_nt: TGTGTCAACAGCTCTCCTGCCGGGAACTTAGACAATGAACAGTTCTTC
cdr3_aa: CVNSSPAGNLDNEQFF

j_call: TRBJ2-4
d_call: NA
clone_size: once
v_call: TRBV28
cdr3_nt: TGTGCCAGCTGTTCACCCGACTCTGGAATAGCCAAAAACATTCAGTACTTT
cdr3_aa: CASCSPDSGIAKNIQYF